The T cell receptor beta chain under discussion was sequenced for a study of molecular identifiers for immune sequencing clone quantification. CDR3 size: 16 residues. V lost 1 base, J lost 4 bases, and 15 bases lay in between. Germline loops: CDR1 MGHRA, CDR2 YSYEKL. Study-wide findings and caveats: Underestimated sizes of highly expanded clones could result from identical TCR molecules that share a barcode.

Ten or more counts support this clonotype. The antigen is not known. TCRdb reprocessed the PCR reads with MiXCR, giving one entry per CDR3 protein. The sample records approximately 590,000 distinct CDR3 sequences, about 25% being singletons. The sequence came from a human donor in good health. Some libraries in this study had Jurkat cell RNA spiked in. Specimen: naive CD8+ T cells from blood, with Jurkat cell RNA spiked in. Subset meaning: FACS-sorted CD8+CD4-CCR7+CD45RA+ naive T cells. J is TRBJ2-3 and V is TRBV4-1, with D uncertain. CDR3 nucleotides: TGCGCCAGCAGCCAAGGGATGGGCCTCGAGGCAGATACGCAGTATTTT. The encoded protein is CASSQGMGLEADTQYF.